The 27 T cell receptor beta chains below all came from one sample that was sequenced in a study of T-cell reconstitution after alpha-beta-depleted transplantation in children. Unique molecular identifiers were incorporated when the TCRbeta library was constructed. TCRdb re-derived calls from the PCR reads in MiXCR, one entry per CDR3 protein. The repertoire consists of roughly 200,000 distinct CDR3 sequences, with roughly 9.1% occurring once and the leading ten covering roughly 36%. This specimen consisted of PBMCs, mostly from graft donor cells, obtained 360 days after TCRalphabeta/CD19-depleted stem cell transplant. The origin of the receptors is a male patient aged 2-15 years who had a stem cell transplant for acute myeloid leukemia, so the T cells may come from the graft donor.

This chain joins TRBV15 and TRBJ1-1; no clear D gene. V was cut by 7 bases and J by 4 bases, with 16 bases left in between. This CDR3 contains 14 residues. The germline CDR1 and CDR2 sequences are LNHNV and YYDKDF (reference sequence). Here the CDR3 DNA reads TGTGCCACCACCCTCCCTGGGTTGGGCACTGAAGCTTTCTTT. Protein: CATTLPGLGTEAFF.

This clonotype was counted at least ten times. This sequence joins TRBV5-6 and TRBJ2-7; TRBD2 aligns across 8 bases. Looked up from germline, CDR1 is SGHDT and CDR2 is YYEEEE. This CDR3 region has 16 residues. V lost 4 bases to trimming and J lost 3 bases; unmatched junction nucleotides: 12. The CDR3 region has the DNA TGTGCCAGCAGCGCTAAATCTAGCGGGCGGATCTACGAGCAGTACTTC. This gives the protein CASSAKSSGRIYEQYF.

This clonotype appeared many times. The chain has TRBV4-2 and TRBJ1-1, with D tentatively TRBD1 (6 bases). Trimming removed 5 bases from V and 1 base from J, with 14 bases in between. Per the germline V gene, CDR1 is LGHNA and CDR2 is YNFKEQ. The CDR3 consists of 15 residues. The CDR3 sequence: CASSAQQGPNTEAFF. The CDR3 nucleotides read TGTGCCAGCAGCGCCCAACAGGGACCGAACACTGAAGCTTTCTTT.

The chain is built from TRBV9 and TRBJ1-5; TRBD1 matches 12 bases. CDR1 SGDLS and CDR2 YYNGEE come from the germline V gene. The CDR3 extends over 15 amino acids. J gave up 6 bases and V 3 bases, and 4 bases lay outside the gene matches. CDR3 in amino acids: CASSEGTGGTQPQHF. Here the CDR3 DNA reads TGTGCCAGCAGCGAGGGGACAGGGGGCACTCAGCCCCAGCATTTT.

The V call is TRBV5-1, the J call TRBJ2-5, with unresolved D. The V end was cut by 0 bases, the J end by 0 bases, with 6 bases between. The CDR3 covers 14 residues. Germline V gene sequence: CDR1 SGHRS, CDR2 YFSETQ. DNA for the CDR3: TGCGCCAGCAGCTTGGAAGCTTACCAAGAGACCCAGTACTTC. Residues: CASSLEAYQETQYF.

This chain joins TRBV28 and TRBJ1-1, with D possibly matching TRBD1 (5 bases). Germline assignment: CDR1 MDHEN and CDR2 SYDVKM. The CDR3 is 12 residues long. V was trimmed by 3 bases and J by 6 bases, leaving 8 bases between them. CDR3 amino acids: CASSLGVSEAFF. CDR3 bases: TGTGCCAGCAGTTTGGGGGTCTCTGAAGCTTTCTTT.

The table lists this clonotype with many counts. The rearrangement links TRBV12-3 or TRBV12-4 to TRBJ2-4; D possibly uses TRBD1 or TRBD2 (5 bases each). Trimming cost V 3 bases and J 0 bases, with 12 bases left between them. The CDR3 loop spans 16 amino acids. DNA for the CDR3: TGTGCCAGCAGTTTTCTTGAGGGGATAGCCAAAAACATTCAGTACTTC. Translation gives CASSFLEGIAKNIQYF.

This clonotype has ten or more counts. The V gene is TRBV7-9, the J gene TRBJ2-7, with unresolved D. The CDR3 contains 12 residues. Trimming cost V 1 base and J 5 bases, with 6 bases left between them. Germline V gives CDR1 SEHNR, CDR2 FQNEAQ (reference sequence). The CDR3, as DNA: TGTGCCAGCAGCTTAGTTTGGGACGAGCAGTACGTC. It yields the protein CASSLVWDEQYV.

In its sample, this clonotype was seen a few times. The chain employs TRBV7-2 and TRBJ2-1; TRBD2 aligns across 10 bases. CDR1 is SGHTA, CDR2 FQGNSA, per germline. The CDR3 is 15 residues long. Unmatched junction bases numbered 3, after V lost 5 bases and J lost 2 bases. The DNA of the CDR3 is TGTGCCAGCAGCCCTACTAGCGGGACCTACAATGAGCAGTTCTTC. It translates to CASSPTSGTYNEQFF.

The CDR3 reads CASSPGRWDSPLHF. For the CDR3, the DNA is TGTGCCAGCAGTCCGGGACGGTGGGATTCACCCCTCCACTTT. The chain combines TRBV2 with TRBJ1-6; a weak D match, TRBD1 (5 bases). This CDR3 is built from 14 residues. Germline CDR1 and CDR2: SNHLY and FYNNEI. V shed 5 bases and J shed 8 bases, with 13 bases lying between them.

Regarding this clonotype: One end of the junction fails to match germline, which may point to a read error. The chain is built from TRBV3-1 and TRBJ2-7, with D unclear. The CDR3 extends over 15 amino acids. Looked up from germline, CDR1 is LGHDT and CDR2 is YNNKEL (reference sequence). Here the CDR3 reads CACSPFLTDLYEQYF. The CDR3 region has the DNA TGTGCCTGCAGCCCCTTCCTCACGGACCTCTACGAGCAGTACTTC.

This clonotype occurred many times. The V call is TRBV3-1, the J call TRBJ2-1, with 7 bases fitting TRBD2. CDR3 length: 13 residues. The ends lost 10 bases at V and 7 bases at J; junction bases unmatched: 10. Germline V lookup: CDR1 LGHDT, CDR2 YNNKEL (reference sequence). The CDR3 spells CATNSAGENEQFF. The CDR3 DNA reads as TGTGCCACCAATAGCGCGGGGGAGAATGAGCAGTTCTTC.

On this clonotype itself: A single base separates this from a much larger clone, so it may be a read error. DNA for the CDR3: TGTGCCAGCAGTTTGGCCCGGACACGGGAGACCCAGTACTTC. Translation gives CASSLARTRETQYF. The chain recombines TRBV12-3 or TRBV12-4 with TRBJ2-5; D is perhaps TRBD1 (5 bases). The CDR3 runs 14 residues. Trimming stripped 3 bases from V and 5 bases from J, with 13 bases between.

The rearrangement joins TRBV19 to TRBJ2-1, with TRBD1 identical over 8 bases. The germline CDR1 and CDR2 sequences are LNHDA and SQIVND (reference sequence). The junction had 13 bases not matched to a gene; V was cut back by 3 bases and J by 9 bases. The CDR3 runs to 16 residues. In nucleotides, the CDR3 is TGTGCCAGTAGTATTTCCGGGACAGGCCATAGAGGTGAGCAGTTCTTC. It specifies CASSISGTGHRGEQFF.

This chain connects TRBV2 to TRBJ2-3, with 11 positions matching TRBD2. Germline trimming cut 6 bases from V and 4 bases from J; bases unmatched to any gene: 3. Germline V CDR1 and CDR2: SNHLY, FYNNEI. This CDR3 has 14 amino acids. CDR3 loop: CASSPLAGADTQYF. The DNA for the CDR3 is TGTGCCAGCAGCCCACTAGCGGGAGCAGATACGCAGTATTTT.

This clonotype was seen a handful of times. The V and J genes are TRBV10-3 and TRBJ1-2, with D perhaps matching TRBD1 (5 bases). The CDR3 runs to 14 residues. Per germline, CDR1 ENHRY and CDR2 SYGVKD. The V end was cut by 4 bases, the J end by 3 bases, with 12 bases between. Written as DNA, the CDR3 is TGTGCCATCAGTGGGGACGCCGGGGACTATGGCTACACCTTC. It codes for CAISGDAGDYGYTF.

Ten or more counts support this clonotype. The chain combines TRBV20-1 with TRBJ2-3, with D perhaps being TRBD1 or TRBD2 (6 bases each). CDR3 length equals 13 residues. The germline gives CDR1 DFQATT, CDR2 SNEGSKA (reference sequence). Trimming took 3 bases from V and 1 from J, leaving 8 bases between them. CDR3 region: CSASRGGTDTQYF. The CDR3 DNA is TGCAGTGCTAGTAGGGGGGGCACAGATACGCAGTATTTT.

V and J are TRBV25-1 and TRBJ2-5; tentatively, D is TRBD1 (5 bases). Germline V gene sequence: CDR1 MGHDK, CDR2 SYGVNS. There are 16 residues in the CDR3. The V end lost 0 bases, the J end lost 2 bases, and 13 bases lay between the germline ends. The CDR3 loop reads CASSEYPQGVQETQYF. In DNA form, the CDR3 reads TGTGCCAGCAGTGAATATCCCCAAGGGGTGCAAGAGACCCAGTACTTC.

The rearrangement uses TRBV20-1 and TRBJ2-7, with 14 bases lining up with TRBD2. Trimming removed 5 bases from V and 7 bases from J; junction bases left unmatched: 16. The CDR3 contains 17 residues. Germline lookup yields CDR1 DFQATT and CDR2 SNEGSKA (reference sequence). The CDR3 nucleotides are TGCAGTGCTGCGTCCCTATTCCGACTAGCGGGAGGGGGGGAGCAGTACTTC. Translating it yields CSAASLFRLAGGGEQYF.

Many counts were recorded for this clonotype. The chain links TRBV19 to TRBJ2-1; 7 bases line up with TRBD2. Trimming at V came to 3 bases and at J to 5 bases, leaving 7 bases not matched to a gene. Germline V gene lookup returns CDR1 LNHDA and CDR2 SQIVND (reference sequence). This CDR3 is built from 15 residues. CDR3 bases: TGTGCCAGTAGTATGGGCGGGAGAGCTAACAATGAGCAGTTCTTC. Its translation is CASSMGGRANNEQFF.

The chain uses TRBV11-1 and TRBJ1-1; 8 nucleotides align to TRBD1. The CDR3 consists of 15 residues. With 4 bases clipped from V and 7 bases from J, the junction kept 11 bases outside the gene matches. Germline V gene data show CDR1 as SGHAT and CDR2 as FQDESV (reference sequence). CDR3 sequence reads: CASSSAGQGILEAFF. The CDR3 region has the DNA TGTGCCAGCAGCTCTGCCGGACAGGGAATCCTTGAAGCTTTCTTT.

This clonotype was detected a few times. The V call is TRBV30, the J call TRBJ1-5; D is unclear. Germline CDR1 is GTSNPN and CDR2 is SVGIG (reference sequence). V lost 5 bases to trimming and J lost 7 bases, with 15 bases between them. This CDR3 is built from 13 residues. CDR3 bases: TGTGCCTGGGCTAGAACCGATGGACAGCCCCAGCATTTT. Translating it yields CAWARTDGQPQHF.

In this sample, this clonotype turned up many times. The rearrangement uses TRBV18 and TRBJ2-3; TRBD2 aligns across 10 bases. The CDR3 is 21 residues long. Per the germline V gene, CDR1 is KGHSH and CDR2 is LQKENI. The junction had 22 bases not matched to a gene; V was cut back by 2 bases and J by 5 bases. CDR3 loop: CASSPRWNRTTASGRGDTQYF. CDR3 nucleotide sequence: TGTGCCAGCTCACCAAGGTGGAATAGGACTACCGCTAGCGGGAGAGGAGATACGCAGTATTTT. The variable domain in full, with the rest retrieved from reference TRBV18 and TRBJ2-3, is NAGVMQNPRHLVRRRGQEARLRCSPMKGHSHVYWYRQLPEEGLKFMVYLQKENIIDESGMPKERFSAEFPKEGPSILRIQQVVRGDSAAYFCASSPRWNRTTASGRGDTQYFGPGTRLTVL.

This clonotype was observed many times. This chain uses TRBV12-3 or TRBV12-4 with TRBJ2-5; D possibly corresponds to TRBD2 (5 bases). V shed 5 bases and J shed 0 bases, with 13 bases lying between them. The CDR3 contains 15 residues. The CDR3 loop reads CASSAIGINQETQYF. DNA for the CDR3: TGTGCCAGCAGTGCGATCGGGATTAACCAAGAGACCCAGTACTTC.

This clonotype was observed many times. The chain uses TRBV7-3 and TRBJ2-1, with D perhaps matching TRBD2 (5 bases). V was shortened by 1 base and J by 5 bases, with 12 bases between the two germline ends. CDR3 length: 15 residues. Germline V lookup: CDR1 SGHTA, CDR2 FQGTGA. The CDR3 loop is CASSLIGEPDNEQFF. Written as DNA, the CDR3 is TGTGCCAGCAGCTTAATCGGGGAGCCCGACAATGAGCAGTTCTTC.

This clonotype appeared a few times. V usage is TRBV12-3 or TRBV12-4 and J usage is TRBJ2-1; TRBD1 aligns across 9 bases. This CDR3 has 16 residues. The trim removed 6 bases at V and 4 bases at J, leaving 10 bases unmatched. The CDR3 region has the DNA TGTGCCAGCAGCCCCATAGGGGGACAGGGATACAATGAGCAGTTCTTC. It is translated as CASSPIGGQGYNEQFF.

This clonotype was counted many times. CDR3 DNA sequence: TGTGCCAGCAGCGTAGCTACGCCAGATACGCAGTATTTT. The encoded protein is CASSVATPDTQYF. The V call is TRBV9, the J call TRBJ2-3; no clear D. CDR1 and CDR2 from the germline V gene are SGDLS and YYNGEE. This CDR3 is 13 amino acids long. Trimming pared 0 bases from V and 4 bases from J, leaving 6 bases between. The full variable domain, in which reference TRBV9 and TRBJ2-3 provide the parts outside the CDR3, is DSGVTQTPKHLITATGQRVTLRCSPRSGDLSVYWYQQSLDQGLQFLIQYYNGEERAKGNILERFSAQQFPDLHSELNLSSLELGDSALYFCASSVATPDTQYFGPGTRLTVL.